What follows is one T cell receptor beta chain and its context. The authors' processing: Reference gene primer amplification in the assay estimated nucleated cell counts. Sequencing was performed with immunoSEQ multiplex PCR; in TCRdb, only in-frame clones are kept and a portion is missing. The D gene and trimming were derived from the DNA, and the V and J assignments and clone size from that table. The repertoire has roughly 120,000 clones, around nine tenths of them found once; the top ten carry about 1.9%. The data originate from a study of blood T cell repertoires in COVID-19. Study background: The origin of the acute and convalescent COVID-19 samples was the United States, Italy and Spain. Sources were T cells, B-cell-depleted T cells, or PBMCs; the material itself was cDNA or gDNA.

Losses at the gene ends were 5 bases for V and 5 bases for J; bases not matched to a gene: 5. This CDR3 has 14 residues. CDR1 and CDR2 from the germline V gene are SGHRS and YFSETQ. The gene calls are TRBV5-1 and TRBJ2-5; 11 bases line up with TRBD1. The TCR originated in a man in his forties or fifties with COVID-19, enrolled during active disease. The specimen sequenced was peripheral blood. CDR3 bases: TGCGCCAGCAGTTCGGGACAGGGGGTGGAGACCCAGTACTTC. This translates into CASSSGQGVETQYF. Variable domain in full (rest from reference TRBV5-1 and TRBJ2-5): KAGVTQTPRYLIKTRGQQVTLSCSPISGHRSVSWYQQTPGQGLQFLFEYFSETQRNKGNFPGRFSGRQFSNSRSEMNVSTLELGDSALYLCASSSGQGVETQYFGPGTRLLVL.